This T cell receptor beta chain was observed in a study of T cell responses to AZD1222 COVID-19 vaccine. Findings and limits, study-wide: When two AZD1222 doses had been given, Spike-specific TCR breadth and depth rose. Recipients of AZD1222 seropositive at baseline numbered only 5 or 6.

A note on this clone: Antigen unknown.

Assay: immunoSEQ multiplex PCR; the TCRdb copy retains only in-frame clones and omits some. Of about 48,000 clones listed, around nine tenths are singletons. The germline V gene has CDR1 MNHEY and CDR2 SVGAGI. The CDR3 is 11 residues long. Germline trimming cut 6 bases from V and 8 bases from J; bases unmatched to any gene: 2. The material sequenced was peripheral blood, taken 28 days after the second AZD1222 dose. This TCR was recovered from an adult who received the AZD1222 COVID-19 vaccine. This chain joins TRBV6-5 and TRBJ1-2, with 8 bases matching TRBD1. The CDR3 DNA follows: TGTGCCAGCAGCCAGGGGGCCGGCTACACCTTC. Its protein is CASSQGAGYTF.